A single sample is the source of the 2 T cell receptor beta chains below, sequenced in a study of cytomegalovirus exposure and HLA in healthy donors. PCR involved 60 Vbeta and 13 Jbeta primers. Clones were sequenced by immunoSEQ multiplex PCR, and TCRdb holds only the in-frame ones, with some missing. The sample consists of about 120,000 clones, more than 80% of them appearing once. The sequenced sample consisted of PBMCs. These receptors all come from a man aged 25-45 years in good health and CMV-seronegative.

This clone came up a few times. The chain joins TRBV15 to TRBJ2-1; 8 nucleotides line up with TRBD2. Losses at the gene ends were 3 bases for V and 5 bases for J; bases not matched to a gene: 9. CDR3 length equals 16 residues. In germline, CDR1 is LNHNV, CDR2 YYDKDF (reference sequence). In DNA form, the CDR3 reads TGTGCCACCAGCAGGACAAGCGGGAGTGGAGACAATGAGCAGTTCTTC. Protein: CATSRTSGSGDNEQFF.

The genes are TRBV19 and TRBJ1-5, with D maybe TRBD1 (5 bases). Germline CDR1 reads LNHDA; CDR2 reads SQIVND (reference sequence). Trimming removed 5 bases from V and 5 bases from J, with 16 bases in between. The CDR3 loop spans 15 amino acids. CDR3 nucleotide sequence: TGTGCCAGTAGTGGGCAGGGTGGTATAGATCAGCCCCAGCATTTT. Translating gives CASSGQGGIDQPQHF. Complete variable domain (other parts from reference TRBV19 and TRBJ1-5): DGGITQSPKYLFRKEGQNVTLSCEQNLNHDAMYWYRQDPGQGLRLIYYSQIVNDFQKGDIAEGYSVSREKKESFPLTVTSAQKNPTAFYLCASSGQGGIDQPQHFGDGTRLSIL.